This T cell receptor beta chain was sequenced for a study of T cell responses to AZD1222 COVID-19 vaccine. Only in-frame clones appear in the TCRdb table, and some are missing; sequencing was by immunoSEQ multiplex PCR. The repertoire holds tens of thousands of clones, with 70% to 90% as singletons. Worth noting for this clone: Antigen: not known.

Samples with a second dose at about 4 or about 12 weeks were pooled together. The study's findings and limits: Once two AZD1222 doses were given, Spike-specific TCR breadth and depth went up.

Germline CDR1 KGHSH, CDR2 LQKENI. There are 14 residues in the CDR3. The V end was cut by 4 bases, the J end by 1 base, with 10 bases between. The TCR comes from an adult who received the AZD1222 COVID-19 vaccine. J is TRBJ1-1 and V is TRBV18; maybe TRBD1 (5 bases). The source material was peripheral blood, sampled 28 days after the second AZD1222 dose. In nucleotides, the CDR3 is TGTGCCAGCTCACTGTACCAGGGGAACACTGAAGCTTTCTTT. It yields the protein CASSLYQGNTEAFF.